What follows are 13 T cell receptor beta chains derived from one specimen sequenced in a study of T cells in Graves' hyperthyroidism and ophthalmopathy. RNA transcripts were the template for amplifying TCR beta CDR3 regions. First-round RT-PCR targeting the TCR CDR3 was performed with the HTBI primer set. TCRdb re-analysed the multiplex PCR reads in MiXCR, keeping a single row per CDR3 protein. The sample records around 540,000 distinct CDR3 sequences, approximately 44% being singletons. Input material: peripheral blood or thyroid tissue (not recorded which). The receptor source for this set is a woman aged 18 to 35 with Graves' hyperthyroidism.

The chain is built from TRBV11-2 and TRBJ2-3; 7 bases agree with TRBD1. The CDR3 runs 13 residues. Germline V gene sequence: CDR1 SGHAT, CDR2 FQNNGV. The J segment lost 5 bases and the V segment lost 9 bases, leaving 8 bases of the junction unmatched. In nucleotides, the CDR3 is TGTGCCAGTTGGGCAGGGGGAGAAGATACGCAGTATTTT. Translated: CASWAGGEDTQYF.

V gene TRBV29-1 combines with J gene TRBJ1-1; D is unclear. V was trimmed by 0 bases and J by 0 bases, leaving 8 bases between them. CDR3 length equals 14 residues. Per the germline V gene, CDR1 is SQVTM and CDR2 is ANQGSEA. In nucleotides, the CDR3 is TGCAGCGTTGAAGATCGAGGTGTGAACACTGAAGCTTTCTTT. It translates to CSVEDRGVNTEAFF. The full variable domain, rest sourced from reference TRBV29-1 and TRBJ1-1, is SAVISQKPSRDICQRGTSLTIQCQVDSQVTMMFWYRQQPGQSLTLIATANQGSEATYESGFVIDKFPISRPNLTFSTLTVSNMSPEDSSIYLCSVEDRGVNTEAFFGQGTRLTVV.

The V call is TRBV2, the J call TRBJ2-7; 14 nucleotides agree with TRBD2. The germline gives CDR1 SNHLY, CDR2 FYNNEI. The CDR3 has 17 amino acids. V dropped 4 bases and J dropped 5; count of bases not matched to a gene: 10. CDR3 bases: TGTGCCAGCAGTGTTTGGACTAGCGGGAGGTCCGTCAACGAGCAGTACTTC. This encodes CASSVWTSGRSVNEQYF.

V gene TRBV25-1 combines with J gene TRBJ1-6; 12 bases are a match to TRBD1. The CDR3 is 16 residues long. Germline lookup yields CDR1 MGHDK and CDR2 SYGVNS. J gave up 9 bases and V 5 bases, and 8 bases lay outside the gene matches. CDR3 sequence: CASSWTGTGGFSPLHF. The DNA for the CDR3 is TGTGCCAGCAGTTGGACCGGGACAGGGGGCTTTTCACCCCTCCACTTT.

The gene calls are TRBV5-1 and TRBJ1-2; D not certain. Germline V gene data show CDR1 as SGHRS and CDR2 as YFSETQ. This CDR3 spans 14 amino acids. V dropped 0 bases and J dropped 1 base, with 7 bases sitting between them. The CDR3 here is CASSLEDFNYGYTF. CDR3 nucleotides: TGCGCCAGCAGCTTGGAGGATTTTAACTATGGCTACACCTTC.

The genes are TRBV25-1 and TRBJ2-2, with TRBD2 matching 10 bases. The CDR3 is 18 residues long. V lost 5 bases and J lost 3; bases outside the gene matches: 12. CDR1 MGHDK and CDR2 SYGVNS come from the germline V gene. The CDR3 DNA follows: TGTGCCAGCAGTCTACTAGCGGGAATCTCAGCGGACACCGGGGAGCTGTTTTTT. Translation: CASSLLAGISADTGELFF.

In the case of this clonotype: The conserved final phenylalanine or tryptophan is absent from the CDR3, which likely points to a read error. The chain combines TRBV20-1 with TRBJ1-1, with no clear D. Germline loops: CDR1 DFQATT, CDR2 SNEGSKA (reference sequence). Trimming took off 1 base at V and 0 bases at J, with 6 bases between the two ends. The CDR3 length is 13 residues. The CDR3 DNA sequence: TGCAGTGCTAGAGCGGGATTGAACACTGAAGCTTTCCTT. It translates to CSARAGLNTEAFL.

As for this clonotype: Its ends do not fully match the called genes, so a read error is possible. The chain combines TRBV7-2 with TRBJ2-5; D call uncertain. Germline lookup yields CDR1 SGHTA and CDR2 FQGNSA. The CDR3 consists of 14 residues. The CDR3 sequence: CASSQEHSQETQYF. In DNA, the CDR3 is TGCGCCAGCAGCCAAGAACACAGCCAAGAGACCCAGTACTTC.

J is TRBJ1-4 and V is TRBV14, with D unclear. CDR1 and CDR2 (germline): SGHDN, FVKESK. V lost 0 bases and J 0 bases, leaving 14 bases between the germline ends. There are 18 residues in the CDR3. The CDR3 loop is CASSQDRIRPTTNEKLFF. The CDR3 DNA reads as TGTGCCAGCAGCCAAGACCGAATTAGGCCTACAACTAATGAAAAACTGTTTTTT.

The chain uses TRBV25-1 and TRBJ1-2; D not resolved. Trimming stripped 4 bases from V and 2 bases from J, with 17 bases between. The CDR3 is 16 amino acids. CDR1 MGHDK and CDR2 SYGVNS come from the germline V gene. The CDR3 bases are TGTGCCAGCAGTGCTCACCCGCTCGGGTACAACTATGGCTACACCTTC. It translates to CASSAHPLGYNYGYTF.

As DNA, the CDR3 is TGCAGTGCTCGGACAGGGGCCACCGGGGAGCTGTTTTTT. It encodes CSARTGATGELFF. This chain links TRBV20-1 with TRBJ2-2; 9 bases are shared with TRBD1. Germline CDR1 DFQATT, CDR2 SNEGSKA (reference sequence). This CDR3 has 13 amino acids. J lost 4 bases, V lost 5 bases, and 2 bases had no gene match.

The rearrangement joins TRBV29-1 to TRBJ2-7, with TRBD2 matching over 9 bases. V lost 7 bases and J lost 5; bases outside the gene matches: 9. Germline CDR1 SQVTM, CDR2 ANQGSEA. The CDR3 has 13 residues. CDR3 DNA sequence: TGCAGCGCCCATAGCGGGAGATTCAACGAGCAGTACTTC. It is translated as CSAHSGRFNEQYF.

As for this clonotype: Being one base from a much bigger clone, this may be a read error. Likely a read error: the CDR3 ends without its conserved phenylalanine or tryptophan. The genes are TRBV19 and TRBJ1-2; D ambiguous. V lost 5 bases and J 7 bases, leaving 14 bases between the germline ends. The germline V gene encodes CDR1 LNHDA and CDR2 SQIVND (reference sequence). This CDR3 region has 13 residues. The DNA of the CDR3 is TGTGCCAGTAGTGATAGGTGGATCGGTGGCTACACCCTC. It specifies CASSDRWIGGYTL.